A selection of T cell receptor beta chains follows, all from one sample in a study of T cells in Graves' hyperthyroidism and ophthalmopathy. TCRdb called the multiplex PCR reads again in MiXCR, with one record for every CDR3 protein. Seen here are 550,000 to 800,000 distinct CDR3 sequences, roughly 15% observed once, and the top ten hold about 8.4%. Sequenced: blood. The receptors here all came from a man younger than 35 with Graves' hyperthyroidism. Both conserved end residues are part of each CDR3. Each record gives: CDR3 protein, V gene, J gene.

CDR3: CASSHFQGPGGGGYTF
V: TRBV7-9
J: TRBJ1-2

CDR3: CASSKGQNTKAFF
V: TRBV2
J: TRBJ1-1

CDR3: CSAATGTYNEQFF
V: TRBV29-1
J: TRBJ2-1

CDR3: CASGQGNEQFF
V: TRBV27
J: TRBJ2-1

CDR3: CASIEGWNYGYTF
V: TRBV2
J: TRBJ1-2

CDR3: CSAEDRYPETQYF
V: TRBV20-1
J: TRBJ2-5

CDR3: CASSDGTSGADEQFF
V: TRBV6-2/TRBV6-3
J: TRBJ2-1

CDR3: CASSQEVGQGSYEQYF
V: TRBV4-1
J: TRBJ2-7

CDR3: CASSPGDRGTDTQYF
V: TRBV7-9
J: TRBJ2-3

CDR3: CAISRLVNTEAFF
V: TRBV10-3
J: TRBJ1-1

CDR3: CASSQEGRQPQHF
V: TRBV3-1
J: TRBJ1-5

CDR3: CASSHTLQGQGFNYGYTF
V: TRBV5-5
J: TRBJ1-2

CDR3: CASSLWDRDIYEQYF
V: TRBV7-9
J: TRBJ2-7

CDR3: CASRVSPGLAGYEQHF
V: TRBV6-2/TRBV6-3
J: TRBJ2-7

CDR3: CASSGQAFTEAFF
V: TRBV28
J: TRBJ1-1

CDR3: CATSGSNYGYTF
V: TRBV28
J: TRBJ1-2

CDR3: CASSSGTVGQGYTF
V: TRBV11-2
J: TRBJ1-2

CDR3: CASSQDAGNYEQYF
V: TRBV4-3
J: TRBJ2-7

CDR3: CSADDLREGGNEQFF
V: TRBV20-1
J: TRBJ2-1

CDR3: CASRLKGLGNQPQHF
V: TRBV5-8
J: TRBJ1-5

CDR3: CAWSVFGGSVTQYF
V: TRBV30
J: TRBJ2-3

CDR3: CASSAPPGVGNTIYF
V: TRBV25-1
J: TRBJ1-3